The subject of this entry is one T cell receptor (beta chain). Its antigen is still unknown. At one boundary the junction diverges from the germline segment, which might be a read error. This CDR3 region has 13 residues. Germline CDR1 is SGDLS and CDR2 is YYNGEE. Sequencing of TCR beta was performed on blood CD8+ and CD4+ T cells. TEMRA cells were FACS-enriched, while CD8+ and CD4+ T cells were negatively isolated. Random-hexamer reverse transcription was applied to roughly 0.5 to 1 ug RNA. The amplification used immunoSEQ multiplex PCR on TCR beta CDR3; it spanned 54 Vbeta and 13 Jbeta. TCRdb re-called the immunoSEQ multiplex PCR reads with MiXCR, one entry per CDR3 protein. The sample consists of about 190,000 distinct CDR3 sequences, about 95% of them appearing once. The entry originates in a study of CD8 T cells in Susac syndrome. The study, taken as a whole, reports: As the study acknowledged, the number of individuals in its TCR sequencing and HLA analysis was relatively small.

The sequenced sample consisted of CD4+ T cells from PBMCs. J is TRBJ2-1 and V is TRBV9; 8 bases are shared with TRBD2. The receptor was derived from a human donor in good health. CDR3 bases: TGTGCCAGCAGCGTAGGGCCCGGGAGGGCCGAGATCTTC. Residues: CASSVGPGRAEIF.